This T cell receptor (beta chain) appears in the sequencing data of a study of control samples from healthy donors and cancer patients. The repertoire was sequenced with immunoSEQ multiplex PCR; TCRdb's copy has only in-frame clones and lacks some. The repertoire includes around 160,000 clones, approximately 93% of them detected once, and about 5.8% sits in the top ten. The CDR3 covers 14 residues. CDR1 is SGHTS, CDR2 YDEGEE, per germline. With V trimmed by 7 bases and J by 7 bases, 9 bases remained unmatched. This chain connects TRBV5-8 to TRBJ2-1; 9 positions match TRBD2. The sample taken for sequencing was blood. This clonotype was sampled from a man younger than 30 in good health. The CDR3 sequence is CASREAGGPNEQFF. The CDR3 DNA reads as TGTGCCAGCCGAGAGGCGGGAGGGCCGAATGAGCAGTTCTTC.